Listed here are 26 T cell receptor beta chains from one sample, sequenced in a study of spatial heterogeneity in lung cancer. Time point: sample taken at primary tumor resection. TCRdb processed the 5' RACE reads anew with MiXCR; each CDR3 protein has one entry. Among more than 10,000 distinct CDR3 sequences, about 4.6% were seen once, and the ten largest hold around 25%. Overall study results and limits: Tumor mutation counts were tracked by expanded intratumoral alpha and beta TCR counts.

The antigens for these receptors are not known. The sample was lung tumor tissue, taken at surgery. The receptors originated from a male donor with early-stage non-small cell lung cancer.

This clonotype occurred many times. With the library built for alpha chains, this beta chain is off target and its frequency is not meaningful. The chain employs TRBV7-9 and TRBJ1-1, with D unclear. This CDR3 region has 12 residues. V lost 1 base to trimming and J lost 6 bases, with 6 bases between them. Germline V gene lookup returns CDR1 SEHNR and CDR2 FQNEAQ (reference sequence). The CDR3 protein is CASSLGVAEAFF. DNA for the CDR3: TGTGCCAGCAGCTTAGGGGTGGCTGAAGCTTTCTTT.

This clonotype was counted ten times or more. This beta chain is an off-target read within a library intended for alpha chains, so its frequency means little. The chain is built from TRBV10-1 and TRBJ2-5, with 11 bases lining up with TRBD1. CDR3 size: 17 residues. In germline, CDR1 is WNHNN, CDR2 SYGVQD (reference sequence). With 8 bases clipped from V and 5 bases from J, the junction kept 16 bases outside the gene matches. CDR3 in DNA: TGCGCCAGCTCTCCAGGGACAGGGGGGGGATCCGCGGAGACCCAGTACTTC. It encodes CASSPGTGGGSAETQYF.

This clonotype occurred many times. Found in a library prepared for alpha chains, this beta chain is an off-target read, and its abundance has little meaning. The chain recombines TRBV7-2 with TRBJ2-3, with D maybe TRBD2 (5 bases). This CDR3 has 12 amino acids. Per germline, CDR1 SGHTA and CDR2 FQGNSA. The V gene lost 4 bases and the J gene lost 10 bases, with 12 bases spanning the gap. This chain's CDR3 is CASSYPLRAQYF. The CDR3 coding sequence is TGTGCCAGCAGCTATCCGTTGAGGGCGCAGTATTTT.

The table lists this clonotype with many counts. This beta chain is an unintended read in a library built for alpha chains; its size means little. The V gene is TRBV10-2, the J gene TRBJ2-3; maybe TRBD2 (5 bases). Trimming took off 4 bases at V and 2 bases at J, with 19 bases between the two ends. The CDR3 contains 17 residues. The germline gives CDR1 WSHSY, CDR2 SAAADI. This CDR3 reads CASSGTTGRHPTDTQYF. The CDR3 coding sequence is TGCGCCAGCAGTGGGACCACGGGGAGACATCCCACAGATACGCAGTATTTT.

This clonotype was observed many times. A library prepared for alpha chains yielded this beta chain as an off-target read; its size is of little meaning. The V gene is TRBV7-8, the J gene TRBJ1-1, with D possibly TRBD1 on 6 matching bases. Germline values: CDR1 SGHVS, CDR2 FQNEAQ. Trimming took 5 bases from V and 3 from J, leaving 10 bases between them. The CDR3 has 13 amino acids. CDR3 DNA: TGTGCCAGCAGCATACAGGGAGACACTGAAGCTTTCTTT. Protein sequence: CASSIQGDTEAFF.

This clonotype was seen many times. This beta chain represents an off-target read in a library built for alpha chains; its size is of limited meaning. The CDR3 loop reads CSAKLGDRSYEQYF. CDR3 nucleotides: TGCAGTGCTAAATTAGGGGACAGGTCCTACGAGCAGTACTTC. The chain recombines TRBV20-1 with TRBJ2-7; 8 bases match TRBD1. Germline-derived CDR1 and CDR2 are DFQATT and SNEGSKA (reference sequence). The junction had 6 bases not matched to a gene; V was cut back by 4 bases and J by 1 base. The CDR3 extends over 14 amino acids.

This clonotype occurred many times. This beta chain lies outside the target of a library built for alpha chains; its clone size means little. V is TRBV4-3 and J is TRBJ1-1; TRBD1 matches at 7 bases. The CDR3 is 16 residues long. J was trimmed by 0 bases and V by 0 bases; bases with no gene match: 4. Germline assignment: CDR1 LGHNA and CDR2 YSLEER. The CDR3 bases are TGCGCCAGCAGCCAAGAGAAGGGGGCGGTGAACACTGAAGCTTTCTTT. This sequence encodes CASSQEKGAVNTEAFF.

This clonotype was counted at least ten times. This beta chain is an off-target read within a library intended for alpha chains, so its frequency means little. This chain's CDR3 is CASSSSGDQPQHF. In DNA form, the CDR3 reads TGTGCCAGCAGCTCGTCCGGGGATCAGCCCCAGCATTTT. The V call is TRBV7-9, the J call TRBJ1-5; D gene uncertain. V shed 4 bases and J shed 5 bases, with 9 bases lying between them. There are 13 residues in the CDR3. Germline V gene lookup returns CDR1 SEHNR and CDR2 FQNEAQ (reference sequence).

Comment on this clonotype: A library prepared for alpha chains yielded this beta chain as an off-target read; its size is of little meaning. This sequence joins TRBV14 and TRBJ2-1, with D uncertain. This CDR3 contains 14 residues. In germline, CDR1 is SGHDN, CDR2 FVKESK. V was cut by 2 bases and J by 1 base, with 6 bases left in between. The CDR3 DNA reads as TGTGCCAGCAGCCAAAGGTATTCCTACAATGAGCAGTTCTTC. Translated, it gives CASSQRYSYNEQFF.

This clonotype has ten or more counts. This beta chain represents an off-target read in a library built for alpha chains; its size is of limited meaning. The chain employs TRBV20-1 and TRBJ1-1; D is uncertain. The CDR3 length is 13 residues. V was trimmed by 8 bases and J by 5 bases, leaving 18 bases between them. Germline CDR1 DFQATT, CDR2 SNEGSKA (reference sequence). The CDR3 nucleotides are TGCAGTCCCTTTCAAAATTTTCGGACTGAAGCTTTCTTT. This encodes CSPFQNFRTEAFF.

A note on this clonotype: This beta chain is an unintended read in a library built for alpha chains; its size means little. The chain couples TRBV11-3 to TRBJ2-2, with 10 bases identical to TRBD1. Germline lookup yields CDR1 SGHNT and CDR2 YENEEA. V lost 5 bases and J lost 7; bases outside the gene matches: 7. The length of the CDR3 is 15 residues. The CDR3 nucleotides read TGTGCCAGCAGCACCCGGGACAGGGGCGGCGGGGAGCTGTTTTTT. Amino acids: CASSTRDRGGGELFF.

Ten or more counts support this clonotype. A library made for alpha chains picked up this beta chain off target, so its size means little. J is TRBJ2-1 and V is TRBV20-1; 10 bases are a match to TRBD2. Germline trimming cut 6 bases from V and 2 bases from J; bases unmatched to any gene: 10. The CDR3 extends over 16 amino acids. The germline V gene encodes CDR1 DFQATT and CDR2 SNEGSKA (reference sequence). CDR3 sequence reads: CSARVYSGGPYNEQFF. In DNA, the CDR3 is TGCAGTGCACGAGTCTATAGCGGGGGGCCCTACAATGAGCAGTTCTTC.

This clonotype was counted many times. The library was prepared for alpha chains; this beta chain is a stray read, so its frequency means little. This chain links TRBV20-1 with TRBJ1-2; D unresolved. The germline CDR1 and CDR2 sequences are DFQATT and SNEGSKA (reference sequence). The V and J ends lost 0 bases and 6 bases respectively, with 11 bases between them. The CDR3 spans 13 residues. CDR3 sequence: CSARETTMDGYTF. The CDR3 DNA sequence: TGCAGTGCTAGAGAAACCACGATGGATGGCTACACCTTC.

This clonotype was recorded a few times. This beta chain lies outside the target of a library built for alpha chains; its clone size means little. V gene TRBV6-2 or TRBV6-3 combines with J gene TRBJ1-5; TRBD1 might be the D (5 bases). Trimming cost V 4 bases and J 0 bases, with 22 bases left between them. This CDR3 has 19 residues. In germline, CDR1 is MNHEY, CDR2 SVGEGT. The CDR3 DNA is TGTGCCAGCAGTTCTAGCCTGGACCTCCGGGGCTATAGCAATCAGCCCCAGCATTTT. This gives the protein CASSSSLDLRGYSNQPQHF.

Ten or more counts support this clonotype. In a library made to pick up alpha chains, this beta chain is a stray read with a size that means little. The V gene is TRBV6-2 or TRBV6-3, the J gene TRBJ2-7; D might be TRBD1 or TRBD2, each matching 5 bases. The germline V gene encodes CDR1 MNHEY and CDR2 SVGEGT. Trimming removed 7 bases from V and 5 bases from J, with 21 bases in between. The CDR3 spans 15 residues. CDR3 amino acids: CASTVTGAGPNEQYF. CDR3 DNA: TGTGCCAGCACCGTGACCGGGGCTGGTCCCAACGAGCAGTACTTC.

This clonotype was counted between two and nine times. Because the library targeted alpha chains, this beta chain is an off-target read whose size means little. The rearrangement links TRBV28 to TRBJ1-1, with TRBD1 matching 10 bases. The germline V gene has CDR1 MDHEN and CDR2 SYDVKM. The CDR3 is made up of 15 amino acids. V trimming: 6 bases; J trimming: 4 bases; junction bases outside the gene matches: 8. The CDR3 loop is CASRIPGTGVTEAFF. The CDR3 nucleotides read TGTGCCAGCAGGATCCCCGGGACAGGGGTCACTGAAGCTTTCTTT.

This clonotype was observed at least ten times. A library prepared for alpha chains yielded this beta chain as an off-target read; its size is of little meaning. This sequence joins TRBV20-1 and TRBJ1-4; D is uncertain. The length of the CDR3 is 15 residues. The germline V gene encodes CDR1 DFQATT and CDR2 SNEGSKA (reference sequence). V was clipped by 4 bases and J by 0 bases, with 12 bases between them. The CDR3 reads CSAMSGWATNEKLFF. In DNA form, the CDR3 reads TGCAGTGCTATGTCGGGGTGGGCAACTAATGAAAAACTGTTTTTT.

This clonotype showed up many times. This beta chain appears as a stray read in a library generated for alpha chains; its size is not informative. The CDR3 spells CASRPAGASTDTQYF. The CDR3 coding sequence is TGCGCCAGCAGGCCTGCGGGGGCCTCCACAGATACGCAGTATTTT. The chain uses TRBV5-1 and TRBJ2-3; tentatively, D is TRBD2 (7 bases). Germline V gene lookup returns CDR1 SGHRS and CDR2 YFSETQ. Trimming took 5 bases from V and 2 from J, leaving 15 bases between them. The CDR3 is 15 residues long.

This clonotype was seen more than once but under ten times. Within a library made for alpha chains, this beta chain is off target, and its count is uninformative. The chain carries TRBV20-1 and TRBJ2-1, with 9 bases lining up with TRBD2. V gave up 2 bases and J gave up 6 bases; unmatched junction bases: 2. The CDR3 spans 13 residues. From germline, CDR1 is DFQATT and CDR2 SNEGSKA (reference sequence). Written as DNA, the CDR3 is TGCAGTGCTAGACTAGCGGGGTCCAATGAGCAGTTCTTC. Translated: CSARLAGSNEQFF.

This clonotype was found many times. This beta chain came through as a stray read in a library set up for alpha chains, and its size says little. V usage is TRBV6-2 or TRBV6-3 and J usage is TRBJ1-6; D unclear. Deletions cut 8 bases from V and 9 bases from J, with 8 bases between. Germline loops: CDR1 MNHEY, CDR2 SVGEGT. The CDR3 covers 11 residues. The CDR3 nucleotides read TGTGCCAGCGGCCACAGTTCACCCCTCCACTTT. This codes for CASGHSSPLHF.

This clonotype came up a few times. Within a library made for alpha chains, this beta chain is off target, and its count is uninformative. This chain joins TRBV7-2 and TRBJ2-3; possible D gene TRBD1, 5 bases. The CDR3 contains 15 residues. V was trimmed by 4 bases and J by 1 base, leaving 12 bases between them. Germline V gene sequence: CDR1 SGHTA, CDR2 FQGNSA. The CDR3 is CASSSQGWGTDTQYF. Here the CDR3 DNA reads TGTGCCAGCAGCTCGCAGGGATGGGGCACAGATACGCAGTATTTT.

This clonotype was detected many times. Since it is a stray read in a library aimed at alpha chains, this beta chain has a size that is not meaningful. The chain employs TRBV6-5 and TRBJ2-7, with 7 bases lining up with TRBD1. The germline V gene encodes CDR1 MNHEY and CDR2 SVGAGI. With V trimmed by 7 bases and J by 6 bases, 12 bases remained unmatched. The CDR3 contains 14 residues. The chain's CDR3 is CASTLKTGTTEQYF. CDR3 sequence (DNA): TGTGCCAGCACCCTGAAGACAGGGACCACCGAGCAGTACTTC.

This clonotype is termed medium-sized. Because this beta chain is a stray read in a library intended to capture alpha chains, its abundance should not be given much weight. The gene calls are TRBV5-1 and TRBJ2-5; the D call may be TRBD1 or TRBD2 (5 bases each). Trimming shortened V by 2 bases and J by 0 bases, and 14 bases separated the two germline ends. Germline V lookup: CDR1 SGHRS, CDR2 YFSETQ. The CDR3 is 16 amino acids. The CDR3 is CASSFIRDGDQETQYF. CDR3 nucleotides: TGCGCCAGCAGCTTTATCAGGGACGGCGACCAAGAGACCCAGTACTTC. Drawing the rest from reference TRBV5-1 and TRBJ2-5, the complete variable domain is KAGVTQTPRYLIKTRGQQVTLSCSPISGHRSVSWYQQTPGQGLQFLFEYFSETQRNKGNFPGRFSGRQFSNSRSEMNVSTLELGDSALYLCASSFIRDGDQETQYFGPGTRLLVL.

This clonotype has ten or more counts. This beta chain came through as a stray read in a library set up for alpha chains, and its size says little. CDR3 coding DNA: TGTGCCAGCTCACCCCCAGCGGGGGCAAGCACAGATACGCAGTATTTT. It translates to CASSPPAGASTDTQYF. The chain has TRBV18 and TRBJ2-3, with 8 bases that match TRBD2. V shed 3 bases, J shed 0 bases, and the junction held 5 bases outside the gene matches. Germline values: CDR1 KGHSH, CDR2 LQKENI. This CDR3 comprises 16 residues.

This clonotype has at least ten counts. For a library built for alpha chains, this beta chain is a stray read; little rests on its size. The V and J genes are TRBV10-3 and TRBJ2-1; perhaps TRBD2 as D (6 bases). V lost 1 base and J 10 bases, leaving 8 bases between the germline ends. The germline V gene has CDR1 ENHRY and CDR2 SYGVKD. The CDR3 consists of 12 residues. CDR3 in DNA: TGTGCCATCAGTGAGTGGGGGGAAGAGCAGTTCTTC. Amino acids: CAISEWGEEQFF.

This clonotype was seen ten or more times. The library was prepared for alpha chains; this beta chain is a stray read, so its frequency means little. The chain carries TRBV20-1 and TRBJ2-4; D might be TRBD1 or TRBD2, each matching 5 bases. This CDR3 comprises 15 residues. V gave up 0 bases and J gave up 2 bases, with 11 bases separating them. Germline CDR1 reads DFQATT; CDR2 reads SNEGSKA (reference sequence). The DNA of the CDR3 is TGCAGTGCTAGAGATCATGGGGGTCCCAAAAACATTCAGTACTTC. This gives the protein CSARDHGGPKNIQYF.